The rows below give T cell receptor beta chains drawn from one sample of a study of spatial heterogeneity in lung cancer. Each CDR3 protein is one row after TCRdb ran MiXCR on the 5' RACE reads. The sample records about 1,300 distinct CDR3 sequences, 6.5% to 8% being singletons. The sequences come from normal lung tissue next to the tumor, collected at surgery. These TCRs come from a male donor with early-stage non-small cell lung cancer. Each CDR3 is given with its conserved first and last residue. D genes are given only for firm matches. The size entry gives once, few, many or a size class.

size	D	V	J	DNA	CDR3
medium-sized	TRBD2	TRBV10-3	TRBJ2-1	TGTGCCATCAGTGAACCAGCGGGAGTTCGGAATGAGCAGTTCTTC	CAISEPAGVRNEQFF
medium-sized	TRBD1	TRBV7-2	TRBJ2-7	TGTGCCAGCAGCTTAGTAGGACAGGGCTACGAGCAGTACTTC	CASSLVGQGYEQYF
many	NA	TRBV19	TRBJ1-1	TGTGCCAGTAGTATTACAGGGAGGGGCACTGAAGCTTTCTTT	CASSITGRGTEAFF
few	TRBD1	TRBV12-3/TRBV12-4	TRBJ2-2	TGTGCCAGCAGAAAATTGAAGGGACAGTCGAACACCGGGGAGCTGTTTTTT	CASRKLKGQSNTGELFF
medium-sized	NA	TRBV7-8	TRBJ1-5	TGTGCCAGCAATCCGGGGGACCAGGTCATCAATCAGCCCCAGCATTTT	CASNPGDQVINQPQHF
medium-sized	NA	TRBV6-6	TRBJ1-2	TGTGCCAGCAGTTCGGGGGGGTCCTACTATGGCTACACCTTC	CASSSGGSYYGYTF
medium-sized	TRBD2	TRBV6-4	TRBJ2-1	TGTGCCAGCAAGGAACTAGCGGAATCCAATGAGCAGTTCTTC	CASKELAESNEQFF
medium-sized	TRBD1	TRBV7-8	TRBJ2-1	TGTGCCAGCAGCCGAGAGATGGGACAGAACAATGAGCAGTTCTTC	CASSREMGQNNEQFF
many	TRBD1	TRBV7-2	TRBJ1-4	TGTGCCAGCAGCTTAGGGGGACAGGGAGGAGGTGAAAAACTGTTTTTT	CASSLGGQGGGEKLFF
medium-sized	TRBD1	TRBV27	TRBJ2-1	TGTGCCAGCAGTTTTGGGACAGACCTGGCCCTAGGGGAGTTCTTC	CASSFGTDLALGEFF
large	NA	TRBV6-5	TRBJ2-5	TGTGCCAGCAGTCGGGAGCCGGTGCAAGAGACCCAGTACTTC	CASSREPVQETQYF
large	NA	TRBV7-9	TRBJ1-1	TGTGCCAGCAGCACCGGGACGGGGCTCACTGAAGCTTTCTTT	CASSTGTGLTEAFF
medium-sized	NA	TRBV5-1	TRBJ1-1	TGCGCCAGCAGCTTGCAGCCCGGGGCAGACACTGAAGCTTTCTTT	CASSLQPGADTEAFF
medium-sized	NA	TRBV6-1	TRBJ2-4	TGTGCCAGCAGGGAAGGACAGAATGGGAACATTCAGTACTTC	CASREGQNGNIQYF
medium-sized	NA	TRBV20-1	TRBJ1-5	TGCAGTGCTAGAGAGGGAAGACAGGTTAGCAATCAGCCCCAGCATTTT	CSAREGRQVSNQPQHF
medium-sized	TRBD1	TRBV3-1	TRBJ1-1	TGTGCCAGCAGCCAAGTACGGGACAGTCCTAAAGCTTTCTTT	CASSQVRDSPKAFF
medium-sized	NA	TRBV12-3/TRBV12-4	TRBJ2-1	TGTGCCCCGAAAGGTGGGGGTGAGCAGTTCTTC	CAPKGGGEQFF
few	TRBD1	TRBV6-2/TRBV6-3	TRBJ2-6	TGTGCCAGTAGACGACCGGGACAGGGTTTTCCTGGGGCCAACGTCCTGACTTTC	CASRRPGQGFPGANVLTF
medium-sized	TRBD1	TRBV20-1	TRBJ2-3	TGCAGTGCGTTCACAGGGGGCAAGAGAGATACGCAGTATTTT	CSAFTGGKRDTQYF
medium-sized	NA	TRBV29-1	TRBJ2-2	TGCAGCGTTGGGGCAGTGACGAACACCGGGGAGCTGTTTTTT	CSVGAVTNTGELFF
medium-sized	TRBD1	TRBV5-3	TRBJ2-2	TGTGCCAGAAGCTTCGGACAGGGGGATAACACCGGGGAGCTGTTTTTT	CARSFGQGDNTGELFF
large	TRBD1	TRBV5-1	TRBJ1-1	TGCGCCAGCAGCACGGGACAGGCCGAAACTGAAGCTTTCTTT	CASSTGQAETEAFF